This T cell receptor beta chain is from a study of shared clonotypes between healthy human individuals. Overall study findings and caveats: Sampling involved blood alone; tissue repertoires likely differ. Naive subsets, compared against memory subsets, generally had larger estimated richness values.

Comments on this clone: The antigen is undetermined.

The authors distributed each subset's genomic DNA evenly over several immunoSEQ plates. Authors' data handling: ImmunoSEQ output lacked quality scores and full-length reads, limiting matched filtering. Libraries were prepared by immunoSEQ multiplex PCR; TCRdb keeps only in-frame clonotypes and omits some of them. V and J calls and clone size follow that table, whereas D and trimming were derived from the DNA. The sample lists more than 2 million clones; just under 95% were seen once. Naive CD8 cells, CD45RO-negative and positively selected for CCR7, excluded terminally differentiated effector memory CD45RA+ cells. The receptor was isolated from a man aged 18 to 29 in good health. The sequenced sample consisted of naive CD8+ T cells sorted from blood.

The CDR3 coding sequence is TGTGCCAGCAGCGCAGCGAACACTGAAGCTTTCTTT. This sequence encodes CASSAANTEAFF. The chain couples TRBV9 to TRBJ1-1; D gene uncertain. Per germline, CDR1 SGDLS and CDR2 YYNGEE. The germline V and J ends were trimmed by 3 bases and 1 base, with 4 bases remaining between them. The CDR3 consists of 12 residues.